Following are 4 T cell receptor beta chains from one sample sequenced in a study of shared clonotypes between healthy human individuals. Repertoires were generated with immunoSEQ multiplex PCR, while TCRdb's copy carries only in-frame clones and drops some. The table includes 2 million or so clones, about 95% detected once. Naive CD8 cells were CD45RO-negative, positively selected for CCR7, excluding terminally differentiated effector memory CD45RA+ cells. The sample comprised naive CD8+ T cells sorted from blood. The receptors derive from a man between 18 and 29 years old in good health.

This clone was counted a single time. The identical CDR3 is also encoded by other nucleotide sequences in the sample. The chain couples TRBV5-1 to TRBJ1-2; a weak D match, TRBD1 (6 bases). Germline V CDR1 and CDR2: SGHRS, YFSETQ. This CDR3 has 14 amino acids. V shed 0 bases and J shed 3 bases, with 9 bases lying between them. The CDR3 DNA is TGCGCCAGCAGCTTGGTTTCAGGGGACTATGGCTACACCTTC. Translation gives CASSLVSGDYGYTF.

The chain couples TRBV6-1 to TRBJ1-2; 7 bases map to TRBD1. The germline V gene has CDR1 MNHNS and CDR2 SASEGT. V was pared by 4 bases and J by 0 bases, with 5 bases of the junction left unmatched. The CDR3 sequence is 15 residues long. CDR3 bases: TGTGCCAGCAGTGGAGGGACAGCCGCTAACTATGGCTACACCTTC. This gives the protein CASSGGTAANYGYTF.

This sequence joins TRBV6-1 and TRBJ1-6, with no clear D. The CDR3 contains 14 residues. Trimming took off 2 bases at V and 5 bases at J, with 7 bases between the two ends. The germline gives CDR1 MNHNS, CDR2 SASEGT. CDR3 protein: CASSEWGDNSPLHF. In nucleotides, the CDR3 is TGTGCCAGCAGTGAATGGGGAGATAATTCACCCCTCCACTTT.

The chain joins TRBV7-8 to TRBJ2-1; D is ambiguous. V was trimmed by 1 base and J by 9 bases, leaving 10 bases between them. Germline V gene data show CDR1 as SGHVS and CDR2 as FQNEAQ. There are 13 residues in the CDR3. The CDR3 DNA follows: TGTGCCAGCAGCTTAGGGTACCTGATTGAGCAGTTCTTC. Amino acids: CASSLGYLIEQFF.